The 10 T cell receptor beta chains given below trace back to one sample, sequenced in a study of glioma-infiltrating T cells. Using RNA template, CDR3s of TCR alpha and beta were amplified with iRepertoire arm-PCR. TCRdb fed the multiplex PCR reads into MiXCR, producing one record per CDR3 protein. Of 170,000 or so distinct CDR3 sequences listed, roughly 45% were seen once; the top ten hold roughly 5.4%. Material: glioma tissue, nonneoplastic brain tissue, or PBMCs (not recorded which). The receptors originated from a human donor with low-grade glioma or glioblastoma, undergoing nonglioma brain surgery, or in good health (not recorded which).

About this clonotype: A junction end diverges from the germline sequence, so it may reflect a read error. The chain combines TRBV12-3 or TRBV12-4 with TRBJ2-1, with TRBD2 matching 9 bases. The CDR3 spans 16 residues. CDR3 protein: CAGSAIAGVWGNEQFF. As DNA, the CDR3 is TGTGCCGGCAGTGCGATAGCGGGAGTCTGGGGGAATGAGCAGTTCTTC.

Comments on this clonotype: A much larger clone differs by one base, so this may be a read error. The chain carries TRBV19 and TRBJ1-2; 7 nucleotides line up with TRBD1. Germline-derived CDR1 and CDR2 are LNHDA and SQIVND (reference sequence). Germline trimming cut 11 bases from V and 6 bases from J; bases unmatched to any gene: 9. There are 12 residues in the CDR3. Here the CDR3 reads CAGTLRGDGYTF. The CDR3 DNA reads TGTGCCGGTACGCTCAGGGGGGATGGCTACACCTTC. Drawing the rest from reference TRBV19 and TRBJ1-2, the complete variable domain is DGGITQSPKYLFRKEGQNVTLSCEQNLNHDAMYWYRQDPGQGLRLIYYSQIVNDFQKGDIAEGYSVSREKKESFPLTVTSAQKNPTAFYLCAGTLRGDGYTFGSGTRLTVV.

In its sample, this clonotype was seen many times. The chain is built from TRBV19 and TRBJ1-2; no reliable D call. V dropped 5 bases and J dropped 6 bases, with 4 bases sitting between them. CDR3 length: 10 residues. CDR1 is LNHDA and CDR2 is SQIVND in the germline V gene (reference sequence). The CDR3: CASSGNGYTF. The CDR3 nucleotides read TGTGCCAGTAGTGGGAATGGCTACACCTTC.

This clonotype was observed at least ten times. The V gene is TRBV15, the J gene TRBJ2-1; possibly TRBD1 for D (6 bases). The CDR3 runs to 17 residues. Trimming removed 0 bases from V and 1 base from J, with 13 bases in between. CDR1 is LNHNV, CDR2 YYDKDF, per germline (reference sequence). DNA of the CDR3: TGTGCCACCAGCAGAGATAGGGGGAAAGTTTCCTACAATGAGCAGTTCTTC. Encoded protein: CATSRDRGKVSYNEQFF.

The rearrangement links TRBV7-8 to TRBJ1-2, with D unresolved. V gave up 4 bases and J gave up 12 bases, with 21 bases separating them. The germline V gene has CDR1 SGHVS and CDR2 FQNEAQ. The length of the CDR3 is 14 residues. The CDR3 sequence is CASSYGQQNYDHTF. The CDR3 nucleotides read TGTGCCAGCAGCTATGGGCAGCAAAACTATGACCACACCTTC.

This clonotype was recorded a few times. The genes are TRBV4-2 and TRBJ1-5, with TRBD1 matching 7 bases. This CDR3 is 15 amino acids long. Trimming cost V 4 bases and J 3 bases; bases outside gene matches: 6. Germline V lookup: CDR1 LGHNA, CDR2 YNFKEQ. CDR3 bases: TGTGCCAGCAGCCTTCGGGAGGGGGCCAATCAGCCCCAGCATTTT. Encoded protein: CASSLREGANQPQHF.

J is TRBJ2-5 and V is TRBV28, with 8 nucleotides matching TRBD2. The J segment lost 1 base and the V segment lost 5 bases, leaving 6 bases of the junction unmatched. The CDR3 contains 15 residues. The V gene's germline CDR1 is MDHEN and CDR2 SYDVKM. The CDR3 reads CASSTRTSTQETQYF. The CDR3 bases are TGTGCCAGCAGTACAAGGACTAGCACCCAAGAGACCCAGTACTTC.

At least ten counts were recorded for this clonotype. The V and J genes are TRBV20-1 and TRBJ2-1; 11 bases match TRBD2. From germline, CDR1 is DFQATT and CDR2 SNEGSKA (reference sequence). The CDR3 runs 15 residues. V dropped 2 bases and J dropped 4; count of bases not matched to a gene: 4. CDR3 protein: CSARTGTSGYNEQFF. The CDR3, as DNA: TGCAGTGCTAGAACCGGGACTAGCGGATACAATGAGCAGTTCTTC.

At least ten counts were recorded for this clonotype. The chain joins TRBV20-1 to TRBJ1-1; D is perhaps TRBD1 (6 bases). Germline-derived CDR1 and CDR2 are DFQATT and SNEGSKA (reference sequence). The CDR3 totals 13 residues. The V gene lost 1 base and the J gene lost 7 bases, with 13 bases spanning the gap. The DNA for the CDR3 is TGCAGTGCTAGAGTGTTAGGGGGGGGTGAAGCTTTCTTT. Its translation: CSARVLGGGEAFF.

The table lists this clonotype with many counts. V is TRBV4-2 and J is TRBJ1-1; D is ambiguous. The ends were cut back, 0 bases at V and 1 base at J, with 12 bases in the middle. The CDR3 is 16 amino acids. CDR1 LGHNA and CDR2 YNFKEQ come from the germline V gene. This chain's CDR3 is CASSQERFQSNTEAFF. As DNA, the CDR3 is TGTGCCAGCAGCCAAGAGAGGTTCCAGTCGAACACTGAAGCTTTCTTT.